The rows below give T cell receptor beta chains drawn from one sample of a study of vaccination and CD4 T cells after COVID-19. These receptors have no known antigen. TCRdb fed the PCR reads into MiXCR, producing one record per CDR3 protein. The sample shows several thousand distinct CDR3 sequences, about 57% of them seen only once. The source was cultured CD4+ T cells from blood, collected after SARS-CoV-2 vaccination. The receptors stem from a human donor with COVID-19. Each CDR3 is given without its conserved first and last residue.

SAHRQTNEQY,TRBV20-1,TRBJ2-7
ASSWGGTEAF,TRBV12-3/TRBV12-4,TRBJ1-1
ASSQEIPGGMNTEAF,TRBV4-3,TRBJ1-1
ASSSDMNYGYT,TRBV11-2,TRBJ1-2
SAGEGGNQPQH,TRBV20-1,TRBJ1-5
ASSTPIAGPFYNEQF,TRBV11-2,TRBJ2-1
ASSSQGGGNSPLH,TRBV5-4,TRBJ1-6
ATSSTGTGAYEQY,TRBV24-1,TRBJ2-7
SATSGTGGSPLH,TRBV20-1,TRBJ1-6
ASSLRPDTQY,TRBV7-2,TRBJ2-3
ASSLAGAGNQPQH,TRBV11-2,TRBJ1-5
ASRPPARGGGNTEAF,TRBV28,TRBJ1-1
ASKFSGHNEQF,TRBV6-1,TRBJ2-1
AGSTGWNTEAF,TRBV30,TRBJ1-1
SARVFGRLEFGELF,TRBV20-1,TRBJ2-2
ASSIAGAGNTIY,TRBV19,TRBJ1-3
ASSLAGGLVGELF,TRBV5-4,TRBJ2-2
ASSLEPRERGYT,TRBV7-3,TRBJ1-2
SARGDLSRETQY,TRBV20-1,TRBJ2-5
ASSGRDWGNQPQH,TRBV28,TRBJ1-5
ASSEGILNQPQH,TRBV19,TRBJ1-5
ASSQGLAGGYETQY,TRBV27,TRBJ2-5